This T cell receptor beta chain comes out of a study of human T cells and chemical hapten exposure. Regarding the study as a whole: The presence of alopecia in the donors means their immune response may differ from healthy people's. Expanded TCRs clustered into significantly more large CDR3 similarity groups than controls, the analysis revealed.

The sample holds many counts of this clonotype. The antigen is undetermined. MiXCR, applied by TCRdb to the RACE reads, yields one record per CDR3 protein. The sample has about 49,000 distinct CDR3 sequences, about 10% seen once; the top ten hold roughly 4.1%. Time point noted: patch test 1, 2 weeks after DPC sensitization. Treatment of the sample: therapeutic diphenylcyclopropenone sensitization with weekly scalp DPC. The V gene end was trimmed by 4 bases and the J gene end by 7 bases; junction bases not matched to a gene: 7. The CDR3 has 14 residues. CDR1 is SEHNR, CDR2 FQNEAQ, per germline (reference sequence).

This chain connects TRBV7-9 to TRBJ1-2, with 9 bases fitting TRBD1. The starting material was whole blood, obtained in connection with sensitization to the hapten diphenylcyclopropenone (DPC). The receptor comes from a woman between 45 and 60 years old with alopecia areata. Some clones in this sample may be carry-over from other donors' samples. The CDR3 nucleotides are TGTGCCAGCAGCTCACGACAGGGGGGAAGTGGCTACACCTTC. Its translation: CASSSRQGGSGYTF.